Listed below are T cell receptor beta chains from one sample, sequenced in a study of CD8+CD57+ T cells in acquired aplastic anemia. TCRdb reprocessed the reads with MiXCR, giving one entry per CDR3 protein. Of some 120,000 distinct CDR3 sequences listed, about 43% were seen once; the top ten hold under 3%. The sample taken for sequencing was sorted CD4+, CD8+, or CD8+CD57+ T cells (not recorded which) from PBMCs. The receptor set was obtained from a human donor with aplastic anemia. CDR3s include the opening cysteine and the closing phenylalanine or tryptophan. D genes are given only for firm matches. Expanded clones are given a class, and other clones once, few, many or no size at all.

cdr3_nt cdr3_aa d_call j_call clone_size v_call
TGCAGCGTTGGGGCTTACGGATACGAGCAGTACTTC CSVGAYGYEQYF - TRBJ2-7 - TRBV29-1
TGTGCCATCGGGGGGGGTCCTAGCGGGGGGCCTAGCACAGATACGCAGTATTTT CAIGGGPSGGPSTDTQYF TRBD2 TRBJ2-3 many TRBV10-3
TGTGCCAGCAGCTCCCCCCCAGGGACAGGGAGGACAGATACGCAGTATTTT CASSSPPGTGRTDTQYF TRBD1 TRBJ2-3 few TRBV5-4
TGTGCTAGTGGTTTGGCTACCGTCTCGACAGCTCCTGGCTACACCTTC CASGLATVSTAPGYTF - TRBJ1-2 many TRBV12-5
TGCAGTGCTAGAGATCTTGAGCGGGGGAACACCGGGGAGCTGTTTTTT CSARDLERGNTGELFF TRBD2 TRBJ2-2 - TRBV20-1
TGTGCCAGCAGTTCACCGGGGGGGGGACAGCAGTTCTTC CASSSPGGGQQFF TRBD2 TRBJ2-1 - TRBV6-5
TGTGCCAGCCGAGGGCCCCTTGGGTACGAGCAGTACTTC CASRGPLGYEQYF - TRBJ2-7 many TRBV19
TGCGCCAGCAGCCAAGAGGGTAGGGGGGGGTACGAGCAGTACTTC CASSQEGRGGYEQYF - TRBJ2-7 many TRBV4-3
TGTGCCAGCAGTCTCAGGGAGGGCACCGGGGAGCTGTTTTTT CASSLREGTGELFF TRBD2 TRBJ2-2 - TRBV3-1
TGTGCCAGCAGCTTGGGGGGGGCCGTCAATGGCTACACCTTC CASSLGGAVNGYTF - TRBJ1-2 - TRBV7-2
TGTGCCTCCAGCAGAAGAACAGTAACCGGGGGGCTGTTTTTT CASSRRTVTGGLFF - TRBJ2-2 - TRBV15
TGCAGTGCTTCGATCCGGGAGGTGACCTACGAGCAGTACTTC CSASIREVTYEQYF TRBD2 TRBJ2-7 - TRBV20-1
TGCAGTGCTATTCGGGTGGGGGGCTCCACCGAAAAACTGTTTTTT CSAIRVGGSTEKLFF - TRBJ1-4 many TRBV20-1
TGTGCCAGCAGTCCAGGATCCCAGGGGGCCCTAACTCGAAAACTGTTTTTT CASSPGSQGALTRKLFF TRBD1 TRBJ1-4 - TRBV28
TGTGCCAGTGCTAACATCGACAGGGTAATATCCTATGGCTACACCTTC CASANIDRVISYGYTF TRBD1 TRBJ1-2 - TRBV19
TGTGCCATCTATTCGGGACGGATGAACACTGAAGCTTTCTTT CAIYSGRMNTEAFF - TRBJ1-1 once TRBV10-3
TGTGCCATCAGTGAGTCCGGCAGAGGAGGCGGCTACACCTTC CAISESGRGGGYTF - TRBJ1-2 - TRBV10-3
TGTGCCAGCAGCTTTGAACAGGGGGCCTACACTGAAGCTTTCTTT CASSFEQGAYTEAFF TRBD1 TRBJ1-1 many TRBV7-9